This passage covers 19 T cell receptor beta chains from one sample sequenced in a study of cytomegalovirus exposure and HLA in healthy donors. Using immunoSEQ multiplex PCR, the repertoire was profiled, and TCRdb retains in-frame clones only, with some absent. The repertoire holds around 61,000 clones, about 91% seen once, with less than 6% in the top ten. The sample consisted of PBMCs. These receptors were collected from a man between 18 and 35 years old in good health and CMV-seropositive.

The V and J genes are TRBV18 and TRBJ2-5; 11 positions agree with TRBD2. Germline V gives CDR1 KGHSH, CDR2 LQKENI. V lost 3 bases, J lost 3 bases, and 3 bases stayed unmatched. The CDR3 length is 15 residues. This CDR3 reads CASSPLGLAEETQYF. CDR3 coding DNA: TGTGCCAGCTCACCTTTGGGACTAGCGGAAGAGACCCAGTACTTC.

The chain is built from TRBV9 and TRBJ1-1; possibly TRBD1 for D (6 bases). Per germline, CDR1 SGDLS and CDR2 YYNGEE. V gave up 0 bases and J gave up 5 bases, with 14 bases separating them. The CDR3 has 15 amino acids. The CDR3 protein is CASSVATGSGTEAFF. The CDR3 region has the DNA TGTGCCAGCAGCGTAGCTACAGGGTCGGGTACTGAAGCTTTCTTT.

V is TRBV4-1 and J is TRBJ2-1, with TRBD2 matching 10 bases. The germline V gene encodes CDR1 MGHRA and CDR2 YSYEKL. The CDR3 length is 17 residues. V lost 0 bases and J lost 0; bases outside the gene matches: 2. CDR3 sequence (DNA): TGCGCCAGCAGCCAAGAATCTAGCGGGAGCTCCTACAATGAGCAGTTCTTC. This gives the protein CASSQESSGSSYNEQFF.

In DNA form, the CDR3 reads TGTGCCAGCAGCTCGAACCAGGGGTCCCCCTATGGCTACACCTTC. Residues: CASSSNQGSPYGYTF. This chain uses TRBV7-9 with TRBJ1-2; the D gene is possibly TRBD1 (6 bases). Trimming pared 4 bases from V and 4 bases from J, leaving 16 bases between. CDR1 SEHNR and CDR2 FQNEAQ come from the germline V gene (reference sequence). This CDR3 comprises 15 residues.

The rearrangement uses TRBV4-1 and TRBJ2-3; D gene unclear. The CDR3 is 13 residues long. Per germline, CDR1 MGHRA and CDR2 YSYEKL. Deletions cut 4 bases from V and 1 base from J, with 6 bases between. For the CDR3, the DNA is TGCGCCAGCAGCCTTCGAGGCACAGATACGCAGTATTTT. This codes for CASSLRGTDTQYF.

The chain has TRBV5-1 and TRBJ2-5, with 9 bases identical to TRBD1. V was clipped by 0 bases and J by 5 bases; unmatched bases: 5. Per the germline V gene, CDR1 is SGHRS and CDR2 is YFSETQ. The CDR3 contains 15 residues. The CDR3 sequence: CASSLGRTGAETQYF. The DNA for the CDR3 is TGCGCCAGCAGCTTGGGTAGGACAGGGGCGGAGACCCAGTACTTC.

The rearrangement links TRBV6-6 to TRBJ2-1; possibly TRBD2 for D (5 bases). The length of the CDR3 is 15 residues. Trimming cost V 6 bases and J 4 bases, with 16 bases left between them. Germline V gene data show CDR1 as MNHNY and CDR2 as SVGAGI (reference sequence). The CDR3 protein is CASSPRTPIYNEQFF. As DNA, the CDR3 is TGTGCCAGCAGCCCCCGGACTCCCATTTACAATGAGCAGTTCTTC.

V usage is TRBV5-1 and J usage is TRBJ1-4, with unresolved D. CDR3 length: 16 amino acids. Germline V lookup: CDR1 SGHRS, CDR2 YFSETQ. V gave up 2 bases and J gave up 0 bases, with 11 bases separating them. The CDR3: CASSFWQPSTNEKLFF. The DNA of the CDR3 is TGCGCCAGCAGCTTTTGGCAACCCTCAACTAATGAAAAACTGTTTTTT.

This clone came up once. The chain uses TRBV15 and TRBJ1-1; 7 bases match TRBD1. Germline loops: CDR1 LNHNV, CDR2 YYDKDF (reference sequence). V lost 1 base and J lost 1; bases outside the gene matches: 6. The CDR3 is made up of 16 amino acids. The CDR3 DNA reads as TGTGCCACCAGCAGAGGTCGGACAGGAGCGAACACTGAAGCTTTCTTT. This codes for CATSRGRTGANTEAFF.

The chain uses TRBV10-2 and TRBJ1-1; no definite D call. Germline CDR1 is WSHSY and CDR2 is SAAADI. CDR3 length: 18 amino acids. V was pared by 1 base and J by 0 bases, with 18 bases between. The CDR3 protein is CASSEFKAAITMNTEAFF. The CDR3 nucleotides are TGCGCCAGCAGTGAGTTTAAGGCGGCCATCACAATGAACACTGAAGCTTTCTTT.

The CDR3 DNA is TGTGCCGCGGCACTAGCGGGAGTAGGCTACGAGCAGTACTTC. The encoded protein is CAAALAGVGYEQYF. The gene calls are TRBV27 and TRBJ2-7; TRBD2 aligns across 11 bases. Germline loops: CDR1 MNHEY, CDR2 SMNVEV (reference sequence). With V trimmed by 11 bases and J by 3 bases, 9 bases remained unmatched. This CDR3 region has 14 residues.

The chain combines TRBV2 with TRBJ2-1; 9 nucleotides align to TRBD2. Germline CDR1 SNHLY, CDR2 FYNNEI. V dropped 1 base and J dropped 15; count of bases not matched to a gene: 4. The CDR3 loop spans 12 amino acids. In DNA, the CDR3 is TGTGCCAGCAGTGAAGGTAGCGGGAGTAGGTTCTTC. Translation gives CASSEGSGSRFF.

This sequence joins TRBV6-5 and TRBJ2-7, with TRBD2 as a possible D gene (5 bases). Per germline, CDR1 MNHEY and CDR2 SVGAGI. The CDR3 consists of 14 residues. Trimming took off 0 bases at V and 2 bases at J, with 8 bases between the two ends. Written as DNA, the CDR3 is TGTGCCAGCAGTTACTCCGGACTTGCCTACGAGCAGTACTTC. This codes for CASSYSGLAYEQYF.

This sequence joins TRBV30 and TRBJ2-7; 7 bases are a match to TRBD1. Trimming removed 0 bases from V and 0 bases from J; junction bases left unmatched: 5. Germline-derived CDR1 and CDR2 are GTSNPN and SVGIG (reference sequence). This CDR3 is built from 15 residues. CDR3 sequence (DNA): TGTGCCTGGAGTGTTTCTTGGGACAGCTCCTACGAGCAGTACTTC. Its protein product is CAWSVSWDSSYEQYF.

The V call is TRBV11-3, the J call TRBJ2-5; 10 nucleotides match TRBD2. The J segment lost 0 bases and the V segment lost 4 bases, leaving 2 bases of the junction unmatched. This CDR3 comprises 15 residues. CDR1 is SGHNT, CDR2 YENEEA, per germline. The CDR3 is CASSWTSGHQETQYF. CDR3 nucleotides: TGTGCCAGCAGCTGGACTAGCGGACACCAAGAGACCCAGTACTTC.

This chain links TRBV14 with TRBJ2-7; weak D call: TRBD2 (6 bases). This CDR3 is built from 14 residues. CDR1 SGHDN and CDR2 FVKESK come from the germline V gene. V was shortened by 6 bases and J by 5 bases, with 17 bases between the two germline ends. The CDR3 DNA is TGTGCCAGCAGGCTCGGGGGAGGCGGTAACGAGCAGTACTTC. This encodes CASRLGGGGNEQYF.

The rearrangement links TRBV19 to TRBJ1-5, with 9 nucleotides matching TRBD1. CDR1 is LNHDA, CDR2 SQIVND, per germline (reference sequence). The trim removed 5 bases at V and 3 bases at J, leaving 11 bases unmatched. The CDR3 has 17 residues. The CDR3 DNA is TGTGCCAGTAGTGTCCCCCCGGGACAGGGACCCAATCAGCCCCAGCATTTT. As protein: CASSVPPGQGPNQPQHF.

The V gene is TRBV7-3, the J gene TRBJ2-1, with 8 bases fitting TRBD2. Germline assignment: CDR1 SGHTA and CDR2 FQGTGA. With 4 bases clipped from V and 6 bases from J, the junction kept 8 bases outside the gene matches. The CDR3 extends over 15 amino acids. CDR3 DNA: TGTGCCAGCAGCTCTTCCGGGACTAGTACCAATGAGCAGTTCTTC. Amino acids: CASSSSGTSTNEQFF.

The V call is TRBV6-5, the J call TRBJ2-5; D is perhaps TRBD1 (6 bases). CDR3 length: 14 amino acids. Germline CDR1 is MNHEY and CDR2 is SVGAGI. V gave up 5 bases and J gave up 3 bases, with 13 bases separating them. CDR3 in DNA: TGTGCCAGCAGTCTCCAGGGGCCGGAAGAGACCCAGTACTTC. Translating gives CASSLQGPEETQYF.